This T cell receptor (beta chain) originates from a study of blood T cells in healthy people across ages. Germline CDR1 SNHLY, CDR2 FYNNEI. This CDR3 is 15 amino acids long. Trimming removed 7 bases from V and 7 bases from J, with 19 bases in between. A second PCR, run for about 7 to 11 cycles, used a sample-barcoded 5' primer plus a J-beta primer mix. TCRdb analysed the 5' RACE reads with MiXCR anew, one entry per CDR3 protein. The sample shows 1.5 million to 2 million distinct CDR3 sequences, 49% of them seen only once. The chain recombines TRBV2 with TRBJ1-4, with D perhaps matching TRBD1 (6 bases). The receptor comes from a woman aged 40-49 years in good health. The specimen was blood. The CDR3 DNA reads TGTGCCAGCAACCGAGACAGGCGGTTGGGTGAAAAACTGTTTTTT. This sequence encodes CASNRDRRLGEKLFF.